The entry below describes one T cell receptor beta chain. Its matching antigen is unknown. The CDR3 totals 15 residues. Germline V gives CDR1 SGHDT, CDR2 YYEEEE. V lost 4 bases to trimming and J lost 5 bases, with 15 bases between them. The sample belongs to a study of T cell responses to AZD1222 COVID-19 vaccine. Study results and limitations: Without day 14 samples, only post-peak T cell repertoires were studied. White British donors predominated, females outnumbered males, and clonal diversity was possibly underestimated.

This table comes from immunoSEQ multiplex PCR, and its TCRdb copy is limited to in-frame clones, with some not included. The profile shows about 120,000 clones, about nine tenths of them singletons. The chain carries TRBV5-6 and TRBJ2-2; D perhaps matches TRBD2 (6 bases). The receptor was isolated from an adult in good health. The sample was peripheral blood, taken on day 0 of AZD1222 vaccination. CDR3 DNA: TGTGCCAGCAGCCCCTGGGACTCCCAAACCGGGGAGCTGTTTTTT. Translation gives CASSPWDSQTGELFF. The full variable domain, its missing parts supplied by reference TRBV5-6 and TRBJ2-2, is DAGVTQSPTHLIKTRGQQVTLRCSPKSGHDTVSWYQQALGQGPQFIFQYYEEEERQRGNFPDRFSGHQFPNYSSELNVNALLLGDSALYLCASSPWDSQTGELFFGEGSRLTVL.